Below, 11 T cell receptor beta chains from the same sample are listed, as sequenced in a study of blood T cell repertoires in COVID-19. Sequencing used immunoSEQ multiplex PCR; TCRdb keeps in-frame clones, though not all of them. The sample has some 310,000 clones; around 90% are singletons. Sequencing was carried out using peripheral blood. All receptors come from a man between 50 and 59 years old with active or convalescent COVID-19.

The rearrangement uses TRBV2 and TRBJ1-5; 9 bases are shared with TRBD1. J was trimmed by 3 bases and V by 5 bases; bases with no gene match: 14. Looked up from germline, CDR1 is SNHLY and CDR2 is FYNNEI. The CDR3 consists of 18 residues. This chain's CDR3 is CASSLQGAAMSDNQPQHF. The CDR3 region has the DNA TGTGCCAGCAGTTTACAGGGGGCCGCGATGTCTGACAATCAGCCCCAGCATTTT.

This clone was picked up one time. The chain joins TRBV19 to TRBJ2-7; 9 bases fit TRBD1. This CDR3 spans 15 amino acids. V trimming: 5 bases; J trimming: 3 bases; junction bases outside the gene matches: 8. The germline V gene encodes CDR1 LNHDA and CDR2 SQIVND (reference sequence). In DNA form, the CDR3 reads TGTGCCAGTAGTCTCTCCGGGACAGGGTTCTACGAGCAGTACTTC. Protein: CASSLSGTGFYEQYF.

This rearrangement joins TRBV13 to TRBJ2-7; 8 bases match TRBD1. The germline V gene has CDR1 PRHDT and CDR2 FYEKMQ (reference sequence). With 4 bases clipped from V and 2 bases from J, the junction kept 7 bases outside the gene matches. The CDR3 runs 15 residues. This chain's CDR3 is CASSSGRTGTYEQYF. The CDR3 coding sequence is TGTGCCAGCAGCTCTGGAAGGACAGGGACCTACGAGCAGTACTTC.

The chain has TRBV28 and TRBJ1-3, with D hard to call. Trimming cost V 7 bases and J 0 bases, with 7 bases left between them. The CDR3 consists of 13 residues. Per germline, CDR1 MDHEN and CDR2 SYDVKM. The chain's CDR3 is CASTPSSGNTIYF. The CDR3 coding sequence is TGTGCCAGCACCCCATCCTCTGGAAACACCATATATTTT.

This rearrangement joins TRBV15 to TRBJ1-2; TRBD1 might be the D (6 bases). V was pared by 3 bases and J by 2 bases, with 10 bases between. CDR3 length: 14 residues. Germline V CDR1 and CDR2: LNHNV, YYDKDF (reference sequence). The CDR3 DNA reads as TGTGCCACCAGCAGCCAAAGGGGGAACTATGGCTACACCTTC. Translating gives CATSSQRGNYGYTF.

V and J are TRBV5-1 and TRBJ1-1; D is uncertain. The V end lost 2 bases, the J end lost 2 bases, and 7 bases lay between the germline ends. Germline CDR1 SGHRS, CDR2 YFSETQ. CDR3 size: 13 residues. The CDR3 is CASSFGANTEAFF. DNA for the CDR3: TGCGCCAGCAGCTTCGGAGCTAACACTGAAGCTTTCTTT. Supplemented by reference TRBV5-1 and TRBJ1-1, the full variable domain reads KAGVTQTPRYLIKTRGQQVTLSCSPISGHRSVSWYQQTPGQGLQFLFEYFSETQRNKGNFPGRFSGRQFSNSRSEMNVSTLELGDSALYLCASSFGANTEAFFGQGTRLTVV.

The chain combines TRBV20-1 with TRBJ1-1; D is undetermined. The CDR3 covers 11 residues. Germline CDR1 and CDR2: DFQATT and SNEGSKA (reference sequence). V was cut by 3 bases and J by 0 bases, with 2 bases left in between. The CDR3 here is CSASLNTEAFF. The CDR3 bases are TGCAGTGCTAGCTTGAACACTGAAGCTTTCTTT.

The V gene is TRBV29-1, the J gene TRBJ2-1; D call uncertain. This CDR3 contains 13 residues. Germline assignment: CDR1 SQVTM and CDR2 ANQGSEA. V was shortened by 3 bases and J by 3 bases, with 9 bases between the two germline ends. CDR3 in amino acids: CSVEFSIYNEQFF. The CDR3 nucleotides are TGCAGCGTTGAGTTTAGTATCTACAATGAGCAGTTCTTC.

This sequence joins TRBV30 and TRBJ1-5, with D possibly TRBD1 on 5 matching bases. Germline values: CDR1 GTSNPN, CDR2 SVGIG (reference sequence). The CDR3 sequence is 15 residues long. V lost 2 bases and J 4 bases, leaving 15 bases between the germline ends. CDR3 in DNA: TGTGCCTGGAGTATAGACCGGGGGGTGAATCAGCCCCAGCATTTT. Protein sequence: CAWSIDRGVNQPQHF.

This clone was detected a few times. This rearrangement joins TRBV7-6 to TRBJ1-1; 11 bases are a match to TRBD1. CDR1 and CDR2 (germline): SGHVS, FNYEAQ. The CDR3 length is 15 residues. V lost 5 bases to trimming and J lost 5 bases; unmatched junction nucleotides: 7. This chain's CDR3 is CASSPRTGGPTEAFF. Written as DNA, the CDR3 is TGTGCCAGCAGCCCCCGGACAGGGGGCCCAACTGAAGCTTTCTTT.

In DNA form, the CDR3 reads TGTGCCTGGAGGCAGGGGGTTGCAACTAATGAAAAACTGTTTTTT. This codes for CAWRQGVATNEKLFF. J is TRBJ1-4 and V is TRBV30; 7 positions match TRBD1. This CDR3 is 15 amino acids long. J gave up 0 bases and V 3 bases, and 4 bases lay outside the gene matches. Germline CDR1 is GTSNPN and CDR2 is SVGIG (reference sequence).